This TCR beta chain was observed in a study of early T cells in non-severe SARS-CoV-2 infection. Study-wide context: The study sequenced bulk RNA from unsorted whole blood, with chains unpaired.

In the library, individual cDNA molecules carried attached unique molecular identifiers. TCRdb called the 5' RACE reads again in MiXCR, with one record for every CDR3 protein. The sample has 45,000 to 55,000 distinct CDR3 sequences, 6% to 7% seen once; the top ten hold approximately 4.1%. General study findings and limits: Reliance on VDJdb matching favored anti-spike CD8 responses; private and CD4 specificities were missed.

Germline values: CDR1 SGDLS, CDR2 YYNGEE. Trimming shortened V by 2 bases and J by 1 base, and 10 bases separated the two germline ends. The CDR3 length is 15 residues. Worth noting for this clonotype: What it binds is not known.

The chain links TRBV9 to TRBJ2-4, with D uncertain. Sample: whole blood. The receptor comes from an adult who was a healthcare worker with PCR-confirmed SARS-CoV-2 infection or an uninfected control (not recorded which). CDR3 region: CASSVSDGAKNIQYF. The CDR3 DNA sequence: TGTGCCAGCAGCGTTTCCGACGGCGCCAAAAACATTCAGTACTTC.